Presented here are 5 T cell receptor beta chains from one specimen sequenced in a study of control samples from healthy donors and cancer patients. This table comes from immunoSEQ multiplex PCR, and its TCRdb copy is limited to in-frame clones, with some not included. Of just under 150,000 clones in the sample, 75% to 95% were seen once. The sequenced sample consisted of blood. Receptors were obtained from a man aged 25 to 45 in good health.

This rearrangement joins TRBV7-2 to TRBJ1-1; no firm D call. CDR3 length: 15 amino acids. The V gene lost 2 bases and the J gene lost 6 bases, with 16 bases spanning the gap. Germline assignment: CDR1 SGHTA and CDR2 FQGNSA. CDR3 DNA sequence: TGTGCCAGCAGCTTATCCCACTCCAGCCAGTCTGAAGCTTTCTTT. Protein: CASSLSHSSQSEAFF.

The gene calls are TRBV5-4 and TRBJ2-1; 8 bases are a match to TRBD2. The V and J ends lost 4 bases and 8 bases, in that order; junction bases with no gene match: 14. Germline-derived CDR1 and CDR2 are SGHNT and YYREEE (reference sequence). The CDR3 is 16 residues long. CDR3 loop: CASSPGRRGGQDEQFF. Written as DNA, the CDR3 is TGTGCCAGCAGCCCAGGGAGACGGGGGGGCCAGGATGAGCAGTTCTTC.

This clone was observed a handful of times. The rearrangement uses TRBV10-1 and TRBJ2-2; maybe TRBD1 (5 bases). The V gene lost 7 bases and the J gene lost 1 base, with 7 bases spanning the gap. Germline CDR1 WNHNN, CDR2 SYGVQD (reference sequence). This CDR3 has 13 amino acids. The chain's CDR3 is CASTTGNTGELFF. CDR3 in DNA: TGCGCCAGCACAACAGGGAACACCGGGGAGCTGTTTTTT.

This chain links TRBV13 with TRBJ1-3, with 7 bases aligning to TRBD1. The CDR3 has 16 amino acids. Trimming removed 5 bases from V and 4 bases from J; junction bases left unmatched: 11. Germline assignment: CDR1 PRHDT and CDR2 FYEKMQ (reference sequence). In nucleotides, the CDR3 is TGTGCCAGCAGCGGACTGCGACAGGGTGCCGGAAACACCATATATTTT. Amino acids: CASSGLRQGAGNTIYF.

J is TRBJ1-4 and V is TRBV18; D is perhaps TRBD1 (6 bases). Germline loops: CDR1 KGHSH, CDR2 LQKENI. The germline V and J ends were trimmed by 1 base and 8 bases, with 14 bases remaining between them. CDR3 length equals 15 residues. The CDR3: CASSPQGVGGEKLFF. The CDR3 bases are TGTGCCAGCTCACCACAGGGGGTGGGTGGGGAAAAACTGTTTTTT. The full variable domain, rest sourced from reference TRBV18 and TRBJ1-4, is NAGVMQNPRHLVRRRGQEARLRCSPMKGHSHVYWYRQLPEEGLKFMVYLQKENIIDESGMPKERFSAEFPKEGPSILRIQQVVRGDSAAYFCASSPQGVGGEKLFFGSGTQLSVL.